Presented here are 7 T cell receptor beta chains from one specimen sequenced in a study of T cells after yellow fever vaccination (dated by TCRdb to the late 2010s). Explained via the paper, the treatment or condition label denotes: live attenuated yellow fever vaccine strain. Library preparation employed 5' RACE. Sequencing took place on an Illumina HiSeq 2500. TCRdb passed the public sequencing reads through fastp at Q25 and MiXCR, retaining productive beta sequences. Rows merge per CDR3 protein into single entries with the most common DNA and genes. Across this sample there are around 300,000 distinct CDR3 sequences, with 13% seen only once. 0.4% to 0.65% of the sample is taken by the ten largest. The sample here was CD4+ T cells sorted from PBMCs, taken 45 days after the yellow fever booster vaccination. The source is a man aged 25-45 years who received the YFV17D yellow fever vaccine.

In its sample, this clonotype was seen a few times. The chain combines TRBV10-3 with TRBJ1-2; 7 positions agree with TRBD1. Per germline, CDR1 ENHRY and CDR2 SYGVKD. V lost 9 bases to trimming and J lost 2 bases; unmatched junction nucleotides: 3. CDR3 length: 12 residues. CDR3 protein: CAILTGNYGYTF. CDR3 nucleotides: TGTGCCATTTTGACAGGGAACTATGGCTACACCTTC.

This clonotype was counted a few times. The chain carries TRBV20-1 and TRBJ1-5; 10 bases are a match to TRBD1. V dropped 6 bases and J dropped 4; count of bases not matched to a gene: 9. The CDR3 is made up of 15 amino acids. From germline, CDR1 is DFQATT and CDR2 SNEGSKA (reference sequence). This chain's CDR3 is CSALTGQGRNQPQHF. In DNA form, the CDR3 reads TGCAGTGCCCTAACGGGACAGGGGCGTAATCAGCCCCAGCATTTT.

In the case of this clonotype: At one boundary the junction diverges from the germline segment, which might be a read error. The rearrangement uses TRBV12-3 or TRBV12-4 and TRBJ2-1, with 8 bases lining up with TRBD2. This CDR3 spans 17 amino acids. CDR3 DNA sequence: TGTACCAGCAGTTTACAAGTGGGCCAGCGGGAGAGCAATGAGCAGTTCTTC. This sequence encodes CTSSLQVGQRESNEQFF.

This clonotype was seen only a few times. The V gene is TRBV6-2 or TRBV6-3, the J gene TRBJ2-1; D remains unclear. V was shortened by 6 bases and J by 4 bases, with 7 bases between the two germline ends. Germline V gives CDR1 MNHEY, CDR2 SVGEGT. The CDR3 runs 12 residues. The CDR3 loop reads CASSPGYNEQFF. CDR3 DNA: TGTGCCAGCAGCCCCGGATACAATGAGCAGTTCTTC.

V and J are TRBV4-3 and TRBJ1-4; D might be TRBD1 (5 bases). The CDR3 runs to 15 residues. Deletions cut 2 bases from V and 4 bases from J, with 11 bases between. Germline V lookup: CDR1 LGHNA, CDR2 YSLEER. CDR3 bases: TGCGCCAGCAGCCAACTCGACAGAATTAATGAAAAACTGTTTTTT. Translating gives CASSQLDRINEKLFF.

This clonotype was seen only a few times. The chain couples TRBV5-1 to TRBJ2-1; 9 bases match TRBD1. With 4 bases clipped from V and 8 bases from J, the junction kept 7 bases outside the gene matches. CDR1 and CDR2 from the germline V gene are SGHRS and YFSETQ. The CDR3 has 14 amino acids. CDR3 bases: TGCGCCAGCAGCGGAGGACAGGGGATGTATGAGCAGTTCTTC. It encodes CASSGGQGMYEQFF.

This clonotype appeared many times. The chain links TRBV20-1 to TRBJ2-2; no clear D gene. The germline gives CDR1 DFQATT, CDR2 SNEGSKA (reference sequence). Trimming took off 6 bases at V and 1 base at J, with 9 bases between the two ends. The CDR3 sequence is 13 residues long. The DNA of the CDR3 is TGCAGTGCCCAGGCGGAGAACACCGGGGAGCTGTTTTTT. Its translation: CSAQAENTGELFF.